The 20 T cell receptor beta chains in this list originate from one sample, sequenced in a study of shared clonotypes between healthy human individuals. The repertoire was sequenced with immunoSEQ multiplex PCR; TCRdb's copy has only in-frame clones and lacks some. The repertoire holds some 320,000 clones, with around nine tenths as singletons. Material: memory CD8+ T cells sorted from blood. Subset in this sample: CD45RO+ cells pooled with CCR7-negative TemRA cells. Receptors were obtained from a man between 18 and 35 years old in good health.

The rearrangement links TRBV11-2 to TRBJ1-2, with D uncertain. The CDR3 runs to 14 residues. The V gene's germline CDR1 is SGHAT and CDR2 FQNNGV. Deletions cut 3 bases from V and 2 bases from J, with 10 bases between. The CDR3 loop is CASSFVNSNYGYTF. CDR3 DNA sequence: TGTGCCAGCAGCTTCGTGAACAGCAACTATGGCTACACCTTC.

The chain combines TRBV7-6 with TRBJ2-6; TRBD1 agrees at 8 bases. The trim removed 1 base at V and 0 bases at J, leaving 8 bases unmatched. CDR3 length equals 19 residues. Germline V gene data show CDR1 as SGHVS and CDR2 as FNYEAQ. The CDR3 here is CASSLVAGGKSSGANVLTF. CDR3 DNA: TGTGCCAGCAGCTTAGTGGCAGGGGGCAAAAGCTCTGGGGCCAACGTCCTGACTTTC. Full variable domain (rest looked up from reference TRBV7-6 and TRBJ2-6): GAGVSQSPRYKVTKRGQDVALRCDPISGHVSLYWYRQALGQGPEFLTYFNYEAQQDKSGLPNDRFSAERPEGSISTLTIQRTEQRDSAMYRCASSLVAGGKSSGANVLTFGAGSRLTVL.

This rearrangement joins TRBV19 to TRBJ2-7; D is uncertain. Germline CDR1 and CDR2: LNHDA and SQIVND (reference sequence). There are 13 residues in the CDR3. V lost 3 bases and J lost 1, with 7 bases in between. The CDR3 DNA is TGTGCCAGTAGTATGGTCAGTTCCTACGAGCAGTACTTC. This gives the protein CASSMVSSYEQYF.

V is TRBV5-6 and J is TRBJ2-1; D not resolved. Germline CDR1 is SGHDT and CDR2 is YYEEEE. The CDR3 spans 16 residues. V was shortened by 0 bases and J by 0 bases, with 10 bases between the two germline ends. The CDR3 reads CASSLGPGLSYNEQFF. The DNA for the CDR3 is TGTGCCAGCAGCTTGGGGCCGGGCCTCTCCTACAATGAGCAGTTCTTC.

The chain uses TRBV7-9 and TRBJ1-1; maybe TRBD1 (6 bases). V was trimmed by 6 bases and J by 11 bases, leaving 19 bases between them. The length of the CDR3 is 13 residues. Looked up from germline, CDR1 is SEHNR and CDR2 is FQNEAQ (reference sequence). The CDR3, as DNA: TGTGCCAGCAGGCGAACAGGGTTCTCGGGGGCTTTCTTT. The encoded protein is CASRRTGFSGAFF.

The gene calls are TRBV13 and TRBJ2-1; D may be TRBD2 (6 bases). This CDR3 comprises 15 residues. The germline V gene encodes CDR1 PRHDT and CDR2 FYEKMQ (reference sequence). V shed 4 bases and J shed 2 bases, with 12 bases lying between them. CDR3 in amino acids: CASSSGLTTYNEQFF. DNA for the CDR3: TGTGCCAGCAGCTCCGGACTAACAACCTACAATGAGCAGTTCTTC.

The rearrangement uses TRBV10-2 and TRBJ2-4; the match to TRBD1 covers 7 bases. CDR3 size: 15 residues. Losses at the gene ends were 3 bases for V and 2 bases for J; bases not matched to a gene: 4. The germline gives CDR1 WSHSY, CDR2 SAAADI. DNA of the CDR3: TGCGCCAGCAGTGACCCACAGGGGACCAAAAACATTCAGTACTTC. Amino acid sequence: CASSDPQGTKNIQYF.

V usage is TRBV7-2 and J usage is TRBJ2-7, with 7 bases matching TRBD1. V was clipped by 8 bases and J by 5 bases; unmatched bases: 9. CDR3 size: 13 residues. Germline-derived CDR1 and CDR2 are SGHTA and FQGNSA. The CDR3 bases are TGTGCCAGCCAATGGCAGGGGGTCCACGAGCAGTACTTC. It yields the protein CASQWQGVHEQYF.

The gene calls are TRBV5-1 and TRBJ2-7; possible D gene TRBD1, 6 bases. The length of the CDR3 is 13 residues. Trimming took off 7 bases at V and 2 bases at J, with 13 bases between the two ends. Germline V CDR1 and CDR2: SGHRS, YFSETQ. In DNA, the CDR3 is TGCGCCAGCCGAGCGGACAGTACCTACGAGCAGTACTTC. Amino acids: CASRADSTYEQYF.

The chain uses TRBV4-1 and TRBJ2-6; 8 bases are a match to TRBD1. The CDR3 length is 18 residues. CDR1 and CDR2 from the germline V gene are MGHRA and YSYEKL. V trimming: 0 bases; J trimming: 0 bases; junction bases outside the gene matches: 4. DNA of the CDR3: TGCGCCAGCAGCCAAGATAGTCAGGGGGCCTCTGGGGCCAACGTCCTGACTTTC. This codes for CASSQDSQGASGANVLTF.

The V gene is TRBV10-3, the J gene TRBJ2-7; D ambiguous. CDR1 is ENHRY and CDR2 is SYGVKD in the germline V gene. Trimming removed 2 bases from V and 1 base from J, with 6 bases in between. CDR3 length equals 13 residues. The CDR3 nucleotides are TGTGCCATCAGTGAGGACCAATCCTACGAGCAGTACTTC. This translates into CAISEDQSYEQYF.

The chain combines TRBV5-1 with TRBJ2-3; TRBD2 aligns across 8 bases. Germline V gene sequence: CDR1 SGHRS, CDR2 YFSETQ. With 3 bases clipped from V and 2 bases from J, the junction kept 8 bases outside the gene matches. The CDR3 has 16 amino acids. The CDR3 loop is CASSSGSGGVTDTQYF. The DNA for the CDR3 is TGCGCCAGCAGCTCAGGGAGCGGGGGTGTCACAGATACGCAGTATTTT.

The chain uses TRBV6-6 and TRBJ2-1; 8 nucleotides match TRBD1. CDR3 length equals 15 residues. Germline CDR1 reads MNHNY; CDR2 reads SVGAGI (reference sequence). Trimming took 5 bases from V and 4 from J; bases not matched to a gene: 7. CDR3 residues: CASSAGTGTYNEQFF. For the CDR3, the DNA is TGTGCCAGCAGTGCCGGGACAGGAACTTACAATGAGCAGTTCTTC.

V usage is TRBV29-1 and J usage is TRBJ2-2; 7 bases map to TRBD2. Germline V CDR1 and CDR2: SQVTM, ANQGSEA. V lost 4 bases to trimming and J lost 4 bases; unmatched junction nucleotides: 6. The CDR3 is 14 residues long. CDR3 coding DNA: TGCAGCGTTGTCCGGGGGGAGTCCACCGGGGAGCTGTTTTTT. The encoded protein is CSVVRGESTGELFF.

The J gene is TRBJ2-5, the V gene TRBV5-6, with D perhaps matching TRBD2 (6 bases). The CDR3 consists of 12 residues. Trimming pared 0 bases from V and 11 bases from J, leaving 11 bases between. The V gene's germline CDR1 is SGHDT and CDR2 YYEEEE. The CDR3 bases are TGTGCCAGCAGCTTGGGAGGAGGGGTTCAGTACTTC. Protein sequence: CASSLGGGVQYF.

The chain has TRBV9 and TRBJ2-7; no clear D gene. V was cut by 0 bases and J by 2 bases, with 15 bases left in between. CDR1 SGDLS and CDR2 YYNGEE come from the germline V gene. The CDR3 has 16 amino acids. CDR3 in amino acids: CASSVGPETQTYEQYF. In DNA form, the CDR3 reads TGTGCCAGCAGCGTAGGCCCGGAGACTCAAACCTACGAGCAGTACTTC.

For the CDR3, the DNA is TGTGCCAGCTCGTGGAACATCTGGGATGGCTACACCTTC. Translation gives CASSWNIWDGYTF. The chain couples TRBV18 to TRBJ1-2, with D uncertain. This CDR3 region has 13 residues. Germline V gene sequence: CDR1 KGHSH, CDR2 LQKENI. The V end lost 6 bases, the J end lost 6 bases, and 14 bases lay between the germline ends.

The chain combines TRBV4-1 with TRBJ2-7; TRBD2 matches at 15 bases. CDR3 length equals 21 residues. Germline V CDR1 and CDR2: MGHRA, YSYEKL. V gave up 2 bases and J gave up 4 bases; unmatched junction bases: 18. The CDR3 nucleotides read TGCGCCAGCAGCCAACGGACTAGCGGGAGGGCCTGGCCCCTAATGAGGTACGAGCAGTACTTC. Protein: CASSQRTSGRAWPLMRYEQYF.

With regard to this clone: The sample holds other DNA sequences that translate to the same CDR3. The chain joins TRBV7-9 to TRBJ2-7, with D possibly TRBD1 on 6 matching bases. The CDR3 sequence is 13 residues long. V dropped 5 bases and J dropped 0 bases, with 8 bases sitting between them. In germline, CDR1 is SEHNR, CDR2 FQNEAQ (reference sequence). CDR3 protein: CASSPDSSYEQYF. DNA for the CDR3: TGTGCCAGCAGCCCGGACAGCTCCTACGAGCAGTACTTC.

The chain combines TRBV7-6 with TRBJ2-5; D call uncertain. Deletions cut 4 bases from V and 4 bases from J, with 4 bases between. This CDR3 is 11 amino acids long. The V gene's germline CDR1 is SGHVS and CDR2 FNYEAQ. CDR3 sequence reads: CASSSPETQYF. CDR3 nucleotide sequence: TGTGCCAGCAGCTCCCCAGAGACCCAGTACTTC.